This T cell receptor (beta chain) appears in the sequencing data of a study of T cells after yellow fever vaccination (dated by TCRdb to the late 2010s). Regarding the study in general: Libraries from fractions with low cell numbers were prepared with the SMART-Seq v4 Ultra Low Input RNA kit. To track T-cell clones before and after primary and booster YFV17D yellow fever vaccination, bulk TCR alpha and beta repertoires were sequenced longitudinally. Two healthy male donors made up the cohort, one aged 18 to 29 years and the other aged 30 to 40 years. Bulk PBMC replicates and cell subsets were isolated from blood drawn at multiple timepoints before and after both primary and secondary immunization. Beyond this particular receptor, the publication reports: Compared with the primary T-cell response, the secondary T-cell response was faster but weaker, reaching its peak on day 5 rather than on day 15. A small share of clonotypes was detected in both CD4 and CD8 compartments, with the overlap likely arising from convergent recombination. Most clones expanded after primary vaccination were re-detected after the booster (about 95% of CD4 and approximately 89% of CD8), suggesting broad memory maintenance. Because the study included only two donors, the extent to which the findings can be generalized is limited. FACS-sorted repertoires could contain abundant contaminating clonotypes from the bulk population, so computational filtering was required.

In the paper's terms, the treatment or condition label means: live attenuated yellow fever vaccine strain. At each blood-draw timepoint, two biological replicates of bulk PBMCs were collected. A standard Ficoll-Paque protocol was used to isolate PBMCs from peripheral blood. TriZol was used to extract RNA from bulk PBMCs, CD4 and CD8 fractions, and dextramer-positive and dextramer-negative fractions. This clonotype was picked up a small number of times. Its cognate antigen has yet to be identified. Base quality data are lacking; no much larger clone is found one base away. The V end gives up 3 bases and the J end 7 bases, leaving 8 bases in the junction not matched to a gene. Including cysteine and phenylalanine, the CDR3 has 16 amino acids. Just CDR3 DNA is preserved here, 48 bases in frame from base 1. Per the germline V gene (reference sequence), LGHDT is the CDR1 and YNNKEL is the CDR2. TCR cDNA was made using 5'RACE template switching, a step that added a universal primer site and unique molecular identifiers. cDNA synthesis was primed from both the TCR alpha and TCR beta constant segments. Libraries were amplified in two PCR steps, with sample barcodes and sequencing adapters added in the second step. Sequencing of the libraries was done on either Illumina HiSeq 2500 (2x100 bp) or NovaSeq (2x150 bp). Under the source paper's analysis protocol: MIGEC was used to demultiplex reads and collapse the reads into UMI consensus sequences, and MiXCR was used for V(D)J alignment. Clonotypes responding to the vaccine were identified with edgeR on replicate PBMC samples, with the criteria of FDR below 0.01 and a log2 fold change above 5 up to day 15. Each bulk clonotype was labeled CD4 or CD8 based on which sequenced repertoire, CD4 or CD8, contained the clonotype at higher abundance. TCRdb passed the public sequencing reads through fastp at Q25 and MiXCR, retaining productive beta sequences. Rows are combined by CDR3 protein, so each entry shows the most common genes and DNA. TCRdb, not the authors, supplied the V and J calls. The sample table holds approximately 550,000 distinct CDR3 sequences, of which roughly a fifth were seen once. Of the sample, over 11% is held by the ten largest clones.

The material sequenced was PBMCs, taken 15 days after the yellow fever booster vaccination. This clonotype was sampled from a man aged 25 to 40 who received the YFV17D yellow fever vaccine. The chain was built from TRBV3-1 and TRBJ2-2, and TRBD2 matches 10 of the central bases. The encoded CDR3 is CASSQISGRWNGELFF. The sequenced DNA is TGTGCCAGCAGCCAGATTAGCGGGAGGTGGAACGGGGAGCTGTTTTTT.